The clone carrying this TCR beta chain came up once. The antigen is not known. This entry is derived from a study of blood T cells in healthy people across ages. Findings of the study overall: The fall in TCR beta diversity per million T cells was roughly linear with age.

The germline gives CDR1 KGHSH, CDR2 LQKENI. There are 13 residues in the CDR3. V was clipped by 2 bases and J by 11 bases; unmatched bases: 8. Sample-barcoded 5' priming and a J-beta primer mix drove a second PCR of about 7 to 11 cycles. TCRdb analysed the 5' RACE reads with MiXCR anew, one entry per CDR3 protein. The table has about 1,400,000 distinct CDR3 sequences, roughly 60% seen once; the top ten hold 5% to 7%. Source material: blood. The receptor was derived from a man aged 18 to 30 in good health. This chain joins TRBV18 and TRBJ2-5, with 7 bases matching TRBD1. The chain's CDR3 is CASSPATGNEQYF. The CDR3 DNA reads as TGTGCCAGCTCACCAGCGACAGGGAATGAGCAGTACTTC.